What follows describes a single T cell receptor (beta chain). This entry comes from a study of blood T cell repertoires in COVID-19. Some clones are missing from TCRdb's copy, which holds only in-frame ones; the method was immunoSEQ multiplex PCR. There are about 300,000 clones in the sample; around nine tenths occur only once, and 1.5% to 2% lies in the top ten. This receptor was identified in a woman in her thirties with COVID-19, enrolled during active disease. The material sequenced was peripheral blood.

The CDR3 DNA follows: TGTGCCAGCAGTTTGGGACTAGCGGGGGAGCAGTACTTC. This encodes CASSLGLAGEQYF. The chain has TRBV6-5 and TRBJ2-7; 13 positions match TRBD2. The CDR3 extends over 13 amino acids. Germline lookup yields CDR1 MNHEY and CDR2 SVGAGI. Trimming at V came to 4 bases and at J to 7 bases, leaving 1 base not matched to a gene.